This T cell receptor (beta chain) was profiled in a study of shared clonotypes between healthy human individuals. CDR3 size: 16 residues. The germline V gene encodes CDR1 SGHRS and CDR2 YFSETQ. Trimming removed 4 bases at V and 4 bases at J, with 18 bases between. The protocol was immunoSEQ multiplex PCR, while the TCRdb copy is restricted to in-frame clones and leaves out a portion. The sample records hundreds of thousands of clones, around 72% being singletons. This clone occurred once. The specimen was memory CD4+ T cells sorted from blood. Subset noted: CD45RA-negative fraction. The rearrangement joins TRBV5-1 to TRBJ1-5, with D unresolved. The origin of this receptor is a woman aged 30 to 39 in good health. The CDR3 DNA reads TGCGCCAGCAGCGTAGACCGGACCGACCGGAATCAGCCCCAGCATTTT. Translating gives CASSVDRTDRNQPQHF.